This entry is about one TCR beta chain. Its antigen remains unknown. This entry comes from a study of graft-versus-host responses after intestinal transplantation. Study details: Recipients had multivisceral, liver-intestinal, or isolated intestinal transplants. Every one of the recipients received anti-thymocyte globulin induction and afterwards took tacrolimus and steroids for about 3 years.

Study conclusions and caveats: Recipient-marrow GvH clones were detected, some having first appeared in ileum or blood.

The repertoire was sequenced with immunoSEQ multiplex PCR; TCRdb's copy has only in-frame clones and lacks some. The sample has tens of thousands of clones; approximately 88% are singletons. This receptor was obtained from a human donor who received an intestinal transplant. The source material was unstimulated CD8+ T cells sorted from spleen or lymph node cells, sampled before intestinal transplant.

CDR3 bases: TGTGCCAGCAGTGCCGGGAGCTCTGGGGCCAACGTCCTGACTTTC. Its protein is CASSAGSSGANVLTF. The gene calls are TRBV2 and TRBJ2-6; D perhaps matches TRBD2 (6 bases). Germline values: CDR1 SNHLY, CDR2 FYNNEI. The V and J ends lost 4 bases and 0 bases respectively, with 7 bases between them. There are 15 residues in the CDR3.